Below are 24 T cell receptor beta chains sequenced from a single sample in a study of blood T cell repertoires in COVID-19. Clones were read by immunoSEQ multiplex PCR, and TCRdb kept only the in-frame ones, dropping some. The sample yields fewer than 250,000 clones, around four fifths seen once. Sequencing input: peripheral blood. The receptors originated from an older woman with active or convalescent COVID-19.

The rearrangement joins TRBV10-1 to TRBJ2-5; D gene ambiguous. CDR1 WNHNN and CDR2 SYGVQD come from the germline V gene (reference sequence). The length of the CDR3 is 10 residues. Trimming shortened V by 8 bases and J by 2 bases, and 3 bases separated the two germline ends. This CDR3 is CASPQETQYF. The CDR3 DNA reads as TGCGCCAGCCCTCAAGAGACCCAGTACTTC.

In nucleotides, the CDR3 is TGCGCCAGCAGCCAAGATCGAGCCTCCGGGGAGCTGTTTTTT. This translates into CASSQDRASGELFF. The gene calls are TRBV4-1 and TRBJ2-2; D uncertain. CDR3 size: 14 residues. The V gene's germline CDR1 is MGHRA and CDR2 YSYEKL. The germline V and J ends were trimmed by 0 bases and 6 bases, with 8 bases remaining between them.

The V and J genes are TRBV19 and TRBJ1-4; D may be TRBD1 (5 bases). The CDR3 contains 15 residues. Germline V gene sequence: CDR1 LNHDA, CDR2 SQIVND (reference sequence). Trimming stripped 5 bases from V and 5 bases from J, with 15 bases between. The CDR3 region is CASSVPTGNNEKLFF. CDR3 sequence (DNA): TGTGCCAGTAGTGTGCCTACAGGAAACAATGAAAAACTGTTTTTT.

The chain combines TRBV5-5 with TRBJ1-4, with unresolved D. Germline assignment: CDR1 SGHKS and CDR2 YYEKEE (reference sequence). The CDR3 is 15 residues long. V shed 6 bases and J shed 3 bases, with 15 bases lying between them. The CDR3 is CASTPRVAANEKLFF. DNA for the CDR3: TGTGCCAGCACCCCCCGCGTTGCGGCTAATGAAAAACTGTTTTTT.

The rearrangement uses TRBV10-1 and TRBJ2-7; 7 bases line up with TRBD2. The CDR3 spans 20 residues. From germline, CDR1 is WNHNN and CDR2 SYGVQD (reference sequence). Trimming took 7 bases from V and 6 from J; bases not matched to a gene: 30. The CDR3 loop reads CASNKLLRRARDYRWFEQYF. CDR3 sequence (DNA): TGCGCCAGCAACAAGCTCCTCCGAAGGGCCCGGGACTACAGATGGTTCGAGCAGTACTTC.

The V gene is TRBV6-1, the J gene TRBJ1-1; D remains unclear. Germline CDR1 reads MNHNS; CDR2 reads SASEGT. The CDR3 totals 14 residues. Trimming cost V 3 bases and J 0 bases, with 8 bases left between them. The CDR3 DNA reads TGTGCCAGCAGTGAGGGGAGGGTGAACACTGAAGCTTTCTTT. It specifies CASSEGRVNTEAFF.

The chain joins TRBV6-5 to TRBJ1-5; D call uncertain. Per germline, CDR1 MNHEY and CDR2 SVGAGI. The CDR3 consists of 15 residues. Trimming took 6 bases from V and 5 from J, leaving 17 bases between them. The CDR3 sequence: CASRAGQSRDQPQHF. In nucleotides, the CDR3 is TGTGCCAGCAGGGCGGGTCAGTCAAGGGATCAGCCCCAGCATTTT.

This chain joins TRBV29-1 and TRBJ2-1; D might be TRBD1 (6 bases). CDR1 and CDR2 from the germline V gene are SQVTM and ANQGSEA. CDR3 length: 19 amino acids. V was trimmed by 3 bases and J by 1 base, leaving 25 bases between them. The CDR3 nucleotides read TGCAGCGTTGAGAACTCCCTGACCCCCCAGGGGTTGTCCTACAATGAGCAGTTCTTC. It specifies CSVENSLTPQGLSYNEQFF.

This chain connects TRBV11-3 to TRBJ2-5, with 9 nucleotides matching TRBD1. From germline, CDR1 is SGHNT and CDR2 YENEEA. CDR3 length: 15 amino acids. The V and J ends lost 3 bases and 5 bases, in that order; junction bases with no gene match: 7. CDR3 DNA sequence: TGTGCCAGCAGCTTTGGGACAGGGTTTTCGGAGACCCAGTACTTC. Its protein is CASSFGTGFSETQYF.

This chain links TRBV11-1 with TRBJ2-7; possible D gene TRBD1, 5 bases. V was cut by 6 bases and J by 9 bases, with 12 bases left in between. CDR3 length: 11 residues. Germline CDR1 SGHAT, CDR2 FQDESV (reference sequence). CDR3 region: CASSTGIGQYF. DNA for the CDR3: TGTGCCAGCAGTACAGGCATCGGGCAGTACTTC.

This clone was seen more than once but under ten times. This rearrangement joins TRBV30 to TRBJ2-7; D perhaps matches TRBD1 (6 bases). Germline values: CDR1 GTSNPN, CDR2 SVGIG (reference sequence). V lost 5 bases, J lost 3 bases, and 11 bases lay in between. This CDR3 contains 12 residues. The CDR3 loop reads CAWGRGIYEQYF. In DNA form, the CDR3 reads TGTGCCTGGGGCAGGGGAATCTACGAGCAGTACTTC.

The gene calls are TRBV7-9 and TRBJ2-3, with 7 bases lining up with TRBD2. The CDR3 spans 16 residues. The germline V gene encodes CDR1 SEHNR and CDR2 FQNEAQ (reference sequence). The trim removed 1 base at V and 0 bases at J, leaving 4 bases unmatched. CDR3 sequence: CASSLDWRGSTDTQYF. CDR3 nucleotides: TGTGCCAGCAGCTTAGATTGGCGGGGGAGCACAGATACGCAGTATTTT.

The CDR3 coding sequence is TGTGCCAGCAGCTTAAAGCGGGAGCATGAGCAGTTCTTC. Translating it yields CASSLKREHEQFF. V is TRBV7-3 and J is TRBJ2-1, with TRBD2 identical over 8 bases. With 1 base clipped from V and 8 bases from J, the junction kept 1 base outside the gene matches. The CDR3 has 13 amino acids. CDR1 is SGHTA, CDR2 FQGTGA, per germline.

The chain uses TRBV5-6 and TRBJ2-5; D might be TRBD2 (6 bases). Germline CDR1 reads SGHDT; CDR2 reads YYEEEE. The CDR3 runs 14 residues. V was shortened by 0 bases and J by 4 bases, with 10 bases between the two germline ends. In DNA, the CDR3 is TGTGCCAGCAGCTTGGTGGGACTTCGAGAGACCCAGTACTTC. This sequence encodes CASSLVGLRETQYF. The variable domain in full, with the rest retrieved from reference TRBV5-6 and TRBJ2-5, is DAGVTQSPTHLIKTRGQQVTLRCSPKSGHDTVSWYQQALGQGPQFIFQYYEEEERQRGNFPDRFSGHQFPNYSSELNVNALLLGDSALYLCASSLVGLRETQYFGPGTRLLVL.

V usage is TRBV6-1 and J usage is TRBJ2-3; D is possibly TRBD2 (6 bases). The germline V gene has CDR1 MNHNS and CDR2 SASEGT. Trimming pared 1 base from V and 6 bases from J, leaving 8 bases between. This CDR3 has 13 residues. CDR3 DNA: TGTGCCAGCAGTGAAGTACGGGGGGATACGCAGTATTTT. It translates to CASSEVRGDTQYF.

The chain joins TRBV7-8 to TRBJ2-5; perhaps TRBD2 as D (6 bases). The V end lost 1 base, the J end lost 5 bases, and 14 bases lay between the germline ends. The CDR3 covers 15 residues. The V gene's germline CDR1 is SGHVS and CDR2 FQNEAQ. The CDR3 nucleotides read TGTGCCAGCAGCTTAGTGTTGCGGGATTCGGAGACCCAGTACTTC. Amino acid sequence: CASSLVLRDSETQYF.

The chain couples TRBV7-2 to TRBJ1-5; the D gene is possibly TRBD1 (6 bases). The germline V gene has CDR1 SGHTA and CDR2 FQGNSA. CDR3 size: 13 residues. The germline V and J ends were trimmed by 5 bases and 9 bases, with 14 bases remaining between them. CDR3 amino acids: CASSVQGYPPQHF. In DNA form, the CDR3 reads TGTGCCAGCAGCGTACAGGGTTATCCGCCCCAGCATTTT. Combining the CDR3 with reference TRBV7-2 and TRBJ1-5 gives the whole variable domain GAGVSQSPSNKVTEKGKDVELRCDPISGHTALYWYRQSLGQGLEFLIYFQGNSAPDKSGLPSDRFSAERTGGSVSTLTIQRTQQEDSAVYLCASSVQGYPPQHFGDGTRLSIL.

The chain links TRBV3-1 (or the pseudogene TRBV3-2) to TRBJ2-3, with TRBD1 matching 10 bases. Germline V CDR1 and CDR2: LGHDT, YNNKEL (reference sequence). The V gene end was trimmed by 3 bases and the J gene end by 1 base; junction bases not matched to a gene: 4. CDR3 length: 16 amino acids. Here the CDR3 reads CASSHAGTGGTDTQYF. CDR3 DNA: TGTGCCAGCAGCCACGCCGGGACAGGGGGCACAGATACGCAGTATTTT.

The chain uses TRBV11-2 and TRBJ2-1; possibly TRBD2 for D (6 bases). The CDR3 contains 19 residues. CDR1 and CDR2 (germline): SGHAT, FQNNGV. The V end lost 5 bases, the J end lost 0 bases, and 23 bases lay between the germline ends. CDR3 sequence reads: CASSKTGTPGASSYNEQFF. The CDR3 DNA follows: TGTGCCAGCAGCAAAACTGGGACTCCCGGAGCTAGCTCCTACAATGAGCAGTTCTTC.

This sequence joins TRBV6-5 and TRBJ2-1, with 9 bases identical to TRBD2. J gave up 9 bases and V 0 bases, and 9 bases lay outside the gene matches. The CDR3 totals 16 residues. CDR1 is MNHEY and CDR2 is SVGAGI in the germline V gene. CDR3 sequence reads: CASSYSSGSKGSEQFF. DNA for the CDR3: TGTGCCAGCAGTTACTCTAGCGGGAGTAAGGGGAGTGAGCAGTTCTTC.

The chain links TRBV5-1 to TRBJ1-1; 10 nucleotides agree with TRBD1. CDR1 and CDR2 (germline): SGHRS, YFSETQ. This CDR3 contains 14 residues. V was pared by 3 bases and J by 1 base, with 0 bases of the junction left unmatched. CDR3 nucleotides: TGCGCCAGCAGCTGGGACAGGGGGAACACTGAAGCTTTCTTT. It is translated as CASSWDRGNTEAFF. Full variable domain (outside the CDR3, taken from reference TRBV5-1 and TRBJ1-1): KAGVTQTPRYLIKTRGQQVTLSCSPISGHRSVSWYQQTPGQGLQFLFEYFSETQRNKGNFPGRFSGRQFSNSRSEMNVSTLELGDSALYLCASSWDRGNTEAFFGQGTRLTVV.

A single count supports this clone. V and J are TRBV11-2 and TRBJ2-7, with TRBD1 matching 7 bases. In germline, CDR1 is SGHAT, CDR2 FQNNGV. The trim removed 7 bases at V and 1 base at J, leaving 7 bases unmatched. This CDR3 contains 14 residues. In nucleotides, the CDR3 is TGTGCCAGCACCGGACAGGTCCTGTCCTACGAGCAGTACGTC. It specifies CASTGQVLSYEQYV.

Remarks on this clone: A read error may produce the germline difference seen at one junction end. CDR3 amino acids: CASSLALAGSQSYNEQFF. For the CDR3, the DNA is TGTGCCAGCAGCTTAGCACTAGCGGGAAGTCAAAGCTACAACGAGCAGTTCTTC. The chain recombines TRBV7-8 with TRBJ2-1; 10 nucleotides agree with TRBD2. CDR1 and CDR2 from the germline V gene are SGHVS and FQNEAQ. The CDR3 covers 18 residues.

V and J are TRBV2 and TRBJ2-5, with 8 bases that match TRBD1. J lost 7 bases, V lost 7 bases, and 11 bases had no gene match. Germline-derived CDR1 and CDR2 are SNHLY and FYNNEI. The CDR3 consists of 14 residues. CDR3 sequence (DNA): TGTGCCAGCAACCTTCAGACAGGGGCGGGGACCCAGTACTTC. Translated: CASNLQTGAGTQYF.